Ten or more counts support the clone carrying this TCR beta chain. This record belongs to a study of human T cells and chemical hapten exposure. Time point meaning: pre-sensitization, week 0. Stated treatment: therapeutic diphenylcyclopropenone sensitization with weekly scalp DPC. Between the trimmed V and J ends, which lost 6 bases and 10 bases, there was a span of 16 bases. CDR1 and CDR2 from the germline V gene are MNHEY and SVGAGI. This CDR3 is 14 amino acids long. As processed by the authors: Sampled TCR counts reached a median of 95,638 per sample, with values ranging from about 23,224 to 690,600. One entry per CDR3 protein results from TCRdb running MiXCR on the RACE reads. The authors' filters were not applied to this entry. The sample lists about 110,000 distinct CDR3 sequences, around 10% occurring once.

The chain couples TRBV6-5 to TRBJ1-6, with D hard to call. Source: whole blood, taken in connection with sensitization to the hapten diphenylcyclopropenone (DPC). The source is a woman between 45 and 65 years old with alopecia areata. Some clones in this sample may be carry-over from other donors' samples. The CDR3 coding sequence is TGTGCCAGCAGCCTCCGGAGCGGAGGGTCACCCCTCCACTTT. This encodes CASSLRSGGSPLHF.